This T cell receptor beta chain derives from a study of T cells after yellow fever vaccination (dated by TCRdb to between 2018 and 2021). Notes on the research overall: The SMART-Seq v4 Ultra Low Input RNA kit was used to prepare libraries from fractions with low cell numbers. Bulk TCR alpha and beta repertoires were sequenced longitudinally to track T-cell clones before and after primary and booster YFV17D yellow fever vaccination. Blood was collected at multiple timepoints before and after primary and secondary immunization, and bulk PBMC replicates and cell subsets were isolated. The cohort comprised two healthy male donors, one aged 18 to 29 and one aged 30 to 40 years.

Reading the label with the study, this specimen's treatment or condition is: live attenuated yellow fever vaccine strain. A standard Ficoll-Paque protocol was used to isolate PBMCs from peripheral blood. CD4 and CD8 T-cell fractions were isolated with Dynabeads CD4 and CD8 positive selection kits. RNA was extracted with TriZol from bulk PBMCs, CD4 and CD8 fractions, and dextramer-positive and dextramer-negative fractions. Sequences SNHLY (CDR1) and FYNNEI (CDR2) are obtained from the germline V gene. The CDR3, cysteine through phenylalanine, is 12 amino acids long. The kept DNA is CDR3 alone, 36 bases in frame from the first base. The junction carries 6 bases between V and J, which are trimmed by 2 bases and 7 bases respectively. Synthesis of TCR cDNA relied on 5'RACE template switching, a step that introduced a universal primer site along with unique molecular identifiers. cDNA synthesis was primed from both the TCR alpha and TCR beta constant segments. Two PCR steps were used to amplify libraries, with sample barcodes and sequencing adapters being added in the second step. Sequencing of libraries was performed on Illumina HiSeq 2500 (2x100 bp) or NovaSeq (2x150 bp). Concerning the study's data processing: MIGEC was used to demultiplex reads and collapse the reads into UMI consensus sequences, and MiXCR was used for V(D)J alignment. Using edgeR on replicate PBMC samples, clonotypes were called vaccine-responding if FDR was below 0.01 and the log2 fold change was above 5 up to day 15. CD4 or CD8 identity was assigned to each bulk clonotype according to whether the clonotype was present at higher abundance in the sequenced CD4 repertoire or the sequenced CD8 repertoire. Starting from the raw public reads, TCRdb applied fastp trimming at Q25, assembled clones with MiXCR and retained in-frame beta chains. Under each unique CDR3 protein, matching rows form one entry showing the most common genes and DNA. These V and J calls are TCRdb output, not the study's own analysis. Counted in this sample were 120,000 to 150,000 distinct CDR3 sequences; roughly 8% of them appeared once. Of the sample, approximately 0.78% is held by the ten largest clones.

In its sample, this clonotype was seen many times. Its recognized antigen is unknown. Base qualities are not recorded, but no much larger clone differs from it by a single base. The investigation overall reported the following: Compared with the primary T-cell response, the secondary T-cell response was faster but weaker, reaching its peak on day 5 rather than on day 15. The study included only a couple of donors, which limits how far the findings can be generalized. A small share of clonotypes occurred in both CD4 and CD8 compartments, likely arising from convergent recombination. Most clones expanded after primary vaccination (approximately 97% of CD4 and 88% of CD8) were re-detected after the booster, suggesting that broad memory maintenance occurred. FACS-sorted repertoires could contain abundant contaminating clonotypes from the bulk population, so computational filtering was required.

The sequences come from CD4+ T cells sorted from PBMCs, collected 5 days after the yellow fever booster vaccination. The sequence derives from a man aged 25 to 45 who received the YFV17D yellow fever vaccine. The V gene is TRBV2 and the J gene is TRBJ2-1, with no reliable assignment of the D segment. The DNA sequence is as follows: TGTGCCAGCAGTGAAAGGCGTAATGAGCAGTTCTTC. Its protein product is CASSERRNEQFF. The full variable domain, with segments outside the CDR3 supplied by the reference TRBV2 and TRBJ2-1 proteins, appears as EPEVTQTPSHQVTQMGQEVILRCVPISNHLYFYWYRQILGQKVEFLVSFYNNEISEKSEIFDDQFSVERPDGSNFTLKIRSTKLEDSAMYFCASSERRNEQFFGPGTRLTVL.